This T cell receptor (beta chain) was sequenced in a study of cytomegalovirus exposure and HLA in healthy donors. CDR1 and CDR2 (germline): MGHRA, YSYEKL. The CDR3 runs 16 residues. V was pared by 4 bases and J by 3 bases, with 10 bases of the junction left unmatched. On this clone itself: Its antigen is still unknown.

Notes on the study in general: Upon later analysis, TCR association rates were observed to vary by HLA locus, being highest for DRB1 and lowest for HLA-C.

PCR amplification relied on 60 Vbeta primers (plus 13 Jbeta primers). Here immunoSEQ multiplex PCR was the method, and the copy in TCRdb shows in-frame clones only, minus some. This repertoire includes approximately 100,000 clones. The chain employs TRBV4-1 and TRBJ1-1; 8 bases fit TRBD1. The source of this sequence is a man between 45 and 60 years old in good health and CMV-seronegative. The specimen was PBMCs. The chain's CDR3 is CASSPGGQAYYTEAFF. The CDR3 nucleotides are TGCGCCAGCAGCCCTGGGGGACAGGCCTATTACACTGAAGCTTTCTTT.